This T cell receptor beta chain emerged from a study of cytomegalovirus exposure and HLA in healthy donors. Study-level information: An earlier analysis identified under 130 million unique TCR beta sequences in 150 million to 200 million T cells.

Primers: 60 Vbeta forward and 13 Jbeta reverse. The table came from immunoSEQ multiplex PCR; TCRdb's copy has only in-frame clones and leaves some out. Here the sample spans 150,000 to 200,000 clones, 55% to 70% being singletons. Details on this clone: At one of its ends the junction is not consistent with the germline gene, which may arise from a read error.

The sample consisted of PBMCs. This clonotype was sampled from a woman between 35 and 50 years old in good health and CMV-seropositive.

The CDR3 DNA follows: TGTGCTAGCAGCTTAGCCGGGGTAAACACCGGGGAGCTGTTTTTT. Translated: CASSLAGVNTGELFF. V and J are TRBV7-7 and TRBJ2-2; maybe TRBD2 (5 bases). The CDR3 is 15 residues long. The germline V gene encodes CDR1 SSHAT and CDR2 FNYEAQ (reference sequence).